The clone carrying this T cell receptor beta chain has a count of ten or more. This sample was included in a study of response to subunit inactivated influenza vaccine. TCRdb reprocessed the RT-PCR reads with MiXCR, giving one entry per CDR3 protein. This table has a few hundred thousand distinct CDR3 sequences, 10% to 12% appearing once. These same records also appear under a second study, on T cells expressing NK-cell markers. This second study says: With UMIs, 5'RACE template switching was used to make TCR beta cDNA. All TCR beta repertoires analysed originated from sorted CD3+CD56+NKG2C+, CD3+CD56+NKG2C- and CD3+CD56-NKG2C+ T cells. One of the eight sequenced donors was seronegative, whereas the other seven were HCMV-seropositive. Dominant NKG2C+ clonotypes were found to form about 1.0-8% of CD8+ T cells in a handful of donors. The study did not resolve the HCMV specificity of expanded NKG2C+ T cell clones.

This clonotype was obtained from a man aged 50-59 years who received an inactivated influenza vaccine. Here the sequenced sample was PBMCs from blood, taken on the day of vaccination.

The CDR3 sequence is CASSQTSVGEQFF. The CDR3 DNA reads TGTGCCAGCAGTCAGACTAGCGTGGGTGAGCAGTTCTTC. The chain employs TRBV12-3 or TRBV12-4 and TRBJ2-1; 8 bases fit TRBD2. The CDR3 runs 13 residues. J lost 9 bases, V lost 5 bases, and 6 bases had no gene match.